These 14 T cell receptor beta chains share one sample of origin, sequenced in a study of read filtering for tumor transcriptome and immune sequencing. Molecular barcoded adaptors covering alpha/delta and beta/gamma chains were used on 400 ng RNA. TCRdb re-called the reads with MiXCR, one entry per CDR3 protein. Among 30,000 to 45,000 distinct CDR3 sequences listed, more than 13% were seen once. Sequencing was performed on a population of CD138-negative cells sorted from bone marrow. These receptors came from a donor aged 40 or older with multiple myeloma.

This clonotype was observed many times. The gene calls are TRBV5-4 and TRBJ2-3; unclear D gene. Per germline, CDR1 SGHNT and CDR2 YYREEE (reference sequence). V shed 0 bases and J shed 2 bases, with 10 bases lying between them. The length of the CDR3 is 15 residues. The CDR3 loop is CASSLGGSNTDTQYF. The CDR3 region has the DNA TGTGCCAGCAGCTTGGGCGGATCAAACACAGATACGCAGTATTTT.

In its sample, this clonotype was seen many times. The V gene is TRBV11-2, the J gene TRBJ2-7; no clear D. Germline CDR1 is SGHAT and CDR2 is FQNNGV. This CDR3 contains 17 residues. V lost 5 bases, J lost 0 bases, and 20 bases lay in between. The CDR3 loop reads CASSTLRGRGSSYEQYF. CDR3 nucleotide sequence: TGTGCCAGCAGCACCCTCCGAGGACGTGGAAGCTCCTACGAGCAGTACTTC.

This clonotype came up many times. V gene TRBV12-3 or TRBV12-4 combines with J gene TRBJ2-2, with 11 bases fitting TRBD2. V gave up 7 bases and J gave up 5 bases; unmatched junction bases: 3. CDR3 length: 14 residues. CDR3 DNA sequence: TGTGCCAGCACCATAGCGGGAGGGACCGGGGAGCTGTTTTTT. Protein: CASTIAGGTGELFF.

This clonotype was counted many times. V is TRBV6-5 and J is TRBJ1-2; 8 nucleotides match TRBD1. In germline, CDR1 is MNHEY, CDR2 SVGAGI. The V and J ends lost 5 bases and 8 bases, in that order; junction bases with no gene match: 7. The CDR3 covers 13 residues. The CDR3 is CASSPTPGGGYTF. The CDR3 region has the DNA TGTGCCAGCAGTCCTACCCCAGGGGGCGGCTACACCTTC.

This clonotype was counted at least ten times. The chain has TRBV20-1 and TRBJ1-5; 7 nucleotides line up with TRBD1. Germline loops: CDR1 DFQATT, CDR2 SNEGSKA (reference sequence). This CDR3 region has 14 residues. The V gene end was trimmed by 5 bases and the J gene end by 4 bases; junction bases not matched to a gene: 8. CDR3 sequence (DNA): TGCAGTGCTCCGCCCGGACAGGCAAATCAGCCCCAGCATTTT. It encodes CSAPPGQANQPQHF.

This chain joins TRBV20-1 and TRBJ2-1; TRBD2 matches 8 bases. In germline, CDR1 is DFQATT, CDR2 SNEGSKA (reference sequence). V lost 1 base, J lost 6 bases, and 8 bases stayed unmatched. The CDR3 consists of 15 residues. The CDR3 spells CSARVRGRIGNEQFF. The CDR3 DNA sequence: TGCAGTGCTAGAGTGCGCGGGAGGATCGGCAATGAGCAGTTCTTC.

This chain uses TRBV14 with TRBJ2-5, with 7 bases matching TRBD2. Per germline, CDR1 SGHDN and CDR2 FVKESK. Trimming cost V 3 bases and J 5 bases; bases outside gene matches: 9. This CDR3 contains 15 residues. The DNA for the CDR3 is TGTGCCAGCAGCCACTTATCGGGAGGCCGGGAGACCCAGTACTTC. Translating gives CASSHLSGGRETQYF.

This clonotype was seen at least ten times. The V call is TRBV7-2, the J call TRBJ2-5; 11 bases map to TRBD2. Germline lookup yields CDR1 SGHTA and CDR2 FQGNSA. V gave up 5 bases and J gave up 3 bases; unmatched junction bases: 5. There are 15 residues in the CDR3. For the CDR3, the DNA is TGTGCCAGCAGCCCCCAGACTAGCGGGGAAGAGACCCAGTACTTC. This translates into CASSPQTSGEETQYF.

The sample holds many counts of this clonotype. CDR3 amino acids: CASSLWVLGQGARGTEAFF. The CDR3 region has the DNA TGTGCCAGCAGTTTATGGGTGTTAGGACAGGGGGCGCGAGGTACTGAAGCTTTCTTT. The chain joins TRBV28 to TRBJ1-1; 11 nucleotides align to TRBD1. The germline CDR1 and CDR2 sequences are MDHEN and SYDVKM. V dropped 0 bases and J dropped 5; count of bases not matched to a gene: 14. The CDR3 extends over 19 amino acids.

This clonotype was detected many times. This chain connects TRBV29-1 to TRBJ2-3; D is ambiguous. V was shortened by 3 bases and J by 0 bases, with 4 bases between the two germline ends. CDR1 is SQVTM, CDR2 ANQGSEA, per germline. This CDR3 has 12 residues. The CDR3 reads CSVDLSTDTQYF. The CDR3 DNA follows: TGCAGCGTTGATCTGAGCACAGATACGCAGTATTTT.

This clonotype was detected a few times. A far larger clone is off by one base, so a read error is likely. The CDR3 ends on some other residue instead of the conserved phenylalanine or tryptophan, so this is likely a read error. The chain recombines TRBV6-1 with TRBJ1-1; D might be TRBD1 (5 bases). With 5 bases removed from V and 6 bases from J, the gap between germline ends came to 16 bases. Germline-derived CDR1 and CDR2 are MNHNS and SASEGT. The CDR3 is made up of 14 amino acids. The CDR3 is CASSHPGGSAEAFS. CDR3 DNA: TGTGCCAGCAGTCACCCTGGGGGGAGTGCTGAAGCTTTCTCT.

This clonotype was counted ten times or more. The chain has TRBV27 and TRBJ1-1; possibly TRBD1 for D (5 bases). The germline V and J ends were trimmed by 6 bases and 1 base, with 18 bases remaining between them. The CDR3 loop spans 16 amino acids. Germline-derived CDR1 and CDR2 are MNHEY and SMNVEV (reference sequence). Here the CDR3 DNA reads TGTGCCAGCAGAATCCCAGGGAATGCTCGGAACACTGAAGCTTTCTTT. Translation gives CASRIPGNARNTEAFF.

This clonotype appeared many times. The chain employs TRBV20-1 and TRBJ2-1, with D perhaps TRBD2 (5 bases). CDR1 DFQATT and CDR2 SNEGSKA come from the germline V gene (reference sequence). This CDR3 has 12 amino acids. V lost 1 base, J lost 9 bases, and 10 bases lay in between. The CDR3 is CSARGERSEQFF. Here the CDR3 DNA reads TGCAGTGCTAGAGGCGAGCGGAGTGAGCAGTTCTTC.

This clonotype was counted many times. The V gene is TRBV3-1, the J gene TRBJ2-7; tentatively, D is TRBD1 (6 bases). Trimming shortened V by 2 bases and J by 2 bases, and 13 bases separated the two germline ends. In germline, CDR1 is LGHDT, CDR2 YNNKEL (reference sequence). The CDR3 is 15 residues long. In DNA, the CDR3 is TGTGCCAGCAGCCAACTACACAGGGCCCCCTACGAGCAGTACTTC. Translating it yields CASSQLHRAPYEQYF.